Listed below are T cell receptor beta chains from one sample, sequenced in a study of identical twins. Each CDR3 protein is one row after TCRdb ran MiXCR on the 5' RACE reads. The sample lists roughly 1.6 million distinct CDR3 sequences, less than 40% occurring once. Sequenced sample: cord blood. The receptors were sampled from a newborn girl in good health. Each CDR3 is given with its conserved first and last residue. Each record gives: V gene, J gene, CDR3 protein.

V gene: TRBV20-1
J gene: TRBJ1-1
CDR3 protein: CSASRNTEAFF

V gene: TRBV18
J gene: TRBJ2-4
CDR3 protein: CASSPPGIAKNIQYF

V gene: TRBV5-1
J gene: TRBJ1-1
CDR3 protein: CASSLGHTGGTEAFF

V gene: TRBV20-1
J gene: TRBJ1-2
CDR3 protein: CSAKITDRPFSFLYGYTF

V gene: TRBV3-1
J gene: TRBJ2-1
CDR3 protein: CASSQESALGEQFF

V gene: TRBV29-1
J gene: TRBJ1-2
CDR3 protein: CSVERDRGTYGYTF

V gene: TRBV3-1
J gene: TRBJ2-3
CDR3 protein: CASSQASGVSTDTQYF

V gene: TRBV10-3
J gene: TRBJ2-1
CDR3 protein: CAISESANRDSKNNEQFF

V gene: TRBV20-1
J gene: TRBJ1-6
CDR3 protein: CSARVGRENSPLHF

V gene: TRBV5-1
J gene: TRBJ2-5
CDR3 protein: CASSEGRQETQYF

V gene: TRBV28
J gene: TRBJ2-5
CDR3 protein: CASSRLLGETQYF

V gene: TRBV19
J gene: TRBJ2-2
CDR3 protein: CASRGTGSGELFF

V gene: TRBV12-3/TRBV12-4
J gene: TRBJ2-7
CDR3 protein: CASSKHSGPSGEQYF

V gene: TRBV2
J gene: TRBJ1-4
CDR3 protein: CASSGLDRGGEKLFF

V gene: TRBV5-6
J gene: TRBJ1-1
CDR3 protein: CASSRGQGAQNTEAFF

V gene: TRBV10-3
J gene: TRBJ2-1
CDR3 protein: CAIWRGADNEQFF

V gene: TRBV29-1
J gene: TRBJ2-7
CDR3 protein: CSVAWGTYEQYF

V gene: TRBV5-1
J gene: TRBJ2-1
CDR3 protein: CASSLVLAGGFSYNDQFF